These 32 T cell receptor beta chains share one sample of origin, sequenced in a study of cytotoxic CD8 clonotypes in ibrutinib-treated CLL. The protocol was immunoSEQ multiplex PCR, while the TCRdb copy is restricted to in-frame clones and leaves out a portion. Seen here are approximately 160,000 clones, 88% observed once, and the top ten hold over 2.5%. The sequencing here drew on PBMCs, taken at disease progression, from a patient treated with ibrutinib. The receptors originated from a human donor with chronic lymphocytic leukemia.

This clone was observed a handful of times. V is TRBV19 and J is TRBJ1-4; 10 bases are shared with TRBD1. CDR3 length: 15 residues. The germline V gene has CDR1 LNHDA and CDR2 SQIVND (reference sequence). With 5 bases clipped from V and 5 bases from J, the junction kept 5 bases outside the gene matches. Here the CDR3 DNA reads TGTGCCAGTAGTGTCTCGACAGGGGGCAATGAAAAACTGTTTTTT. Translated: CASSVSTGGNEKLFF. The full variable domain, rest sourced from reference TRBV19 and TRBJ1-4, is DGGITQSPKYLFRKEGQNVTLSCEQNLNHDAMYWYRQDPGQGLRLIYYSQIVNDFQKGDIAEGYSVSREKKESFPLTVTSAQKNPTAFYLCASSVSTGGNEKLFFGSGTQLSVL.

The chain couples TRBV7-2 to TRBJ1-1, with D tentatively TRBD1 (5 bases). CDR3 size: 14 residues. The V and J ends lost 5 bases and 6 bases respectively, with 16 bases between them. Germline V CDR1 and CDR2: SGHTA, FQGNSA. In DNA, the CDR3 is TGTGCCAGCAGCCCAACCATGGGGCTGGCTGAAGCTTTCTTT. As protein: CASSPTMGLAEAFF.

The chain employs TRBV7-3 and TRBJ1-1; D call uncertain. The V end was cut by 2 bases, the J end by 1 base, with 8 bases between. From germline, CDR1 is SGHTA and CDR2 FQGTGA. This CDR3 has 14 residues. The CDR3 DNA sequence: TGTGCCAGCAGCTTATACGGAGAGAACACTGAAGCTTTCTTT. This translates into CASSLYGENTEAFF. Combining the CDR3 with reference TRBV7-3 and TRBJ1-1 gives the whole variable domain GAGVSQTPSNKVTEKGKYVELRCDPISGHTALYWYRQSLGQGPEFLIYFQGTGAADDSGLPNDRFFAVRPEGSVSTLKIQRTERGDSAVYLCASSLYGENTEAFFGQGTRLTVV.

The chain recombines TRBV19 with TRBJ1-2; D unresolved. The CDR3 consists of 13 residues. Germline CDR1 is LNHDA and CDR2 is SQIVND (reference sequence). The ends were cut back, 5 bases at V and 0 bases at J, with 7 bases in the middle. Written as DNA, the CDR3 is TGTGCCAGTAGTCCATACACTAACTATGGCTACACCTTC. Protein sequence: CASSPYTNYGYTF.

The chain has TRBV28 and TRBJ2-3, with a weak D call TRBD1 (6 bases). The germline V gene has CDR1 MDHEN and CDR2 SYDVKM. V was trimmed by 4 bases and J by 4 bases, leaving 12 bases between them. CDR3 length equals 14 residues. The CDR3 nucleotides are TGTGCCAGCAGTTCGCAGGGGTTTTCAGATACGCAGTATTTT. Amino acids: CASSSQGFSDTQYF.

The chain employs TRBV28 and TRBJ2-7; unclear D gene. Trimming cost V 8 bases and J 6 bases, with 14 bases left between them. There are 12 residues in the CDR3. Germline values: CDR1 MDHEN, CDR2 SYDVKM. The CDR3 here is CASSVTVSEQYF. The CDR3, as DNA: TGTGCCAGCTCCGTGACGGTTAGCGAGCAGTACTTC. The variable domain in full, completed from reference TRBV28 and TRBJ2-7, reads DVKVTQSSRYLVKRTGEKVFLECVQDMDHENMFWYRQDPGLGLRLIYFSYDVKMKEKGDIPEGYSVSREKKERFSLILESASTNQTSMYLCASSVTVSEQYFGPGTRLTVT.

The chain employs TRBV5-1 and TRBJ2-1; D is uncertain. The CDR3 is 16 residues long. Germline V lookup: CDR1 SGHRS, CDR2 YFSETQ. The V and J ends lost 2 bases and 4 bases respectively, with 16 bases between them. Here the CDR3 DNA reads TGCGCCAGCAGCTTAATGGCAGGAGAGAATTACAATGAGCAGTTCTTC. As protein: CASSLMAGENYNEQFF.

Only a few counts were recorded for this clone. This rearrangement joins TRBV30 to TRBJ1-3; D gene uncertain. CDR1 and CDR2 from the germline V gene are GTSNPN and SVGIG (reference sequence). The V and J ends lost 1 base and 3 bases respectively, with 10 bases between them. This CDR3 region has 14 residues. The CDR3 nucleotides are TGTGCCTGGAGTGCGGGGAGAGATGGAAACACCATATATTTT. It yields the protein CAWSAGRDGNTIYF.

The rearrangement uses TRBV9 and TRBJ2-1, with 7 positions matching TRBD2. The CDR3 extends over 16 amino acids. CDR1 and CDR2 from the germline V gene are SGDLS and YYNGEE. Germline trimming cut 0 bases from V and 1 base from J; bases unmatched to any gene: 4. CDR3 DNA: TGTGCCAGCAGCGTAGGGGAGGGCCCTTCCTACAATGAGCAGTTCTTC. Encoded protein: CASSVGEGPSYNEQFF.

The V gene is TRBV6-6, the J gene TRBJ1-2; perhaps TRBD1 as D (5 bases). The V and J ends lost 2 bases and 7 bases respectively, with 11 bases between them. Per the germline V gene, CDR1 is MNHNY and CDR2 is SVGAGI (reference sequence). The CDR3 totals 13 residues. The CDR3 DNA reads TGTGCCAGCAGTTACGGGGGGATTAGTGGCTACACCTTC. This sequence encodes CASSYGGISGYTF.

This chain links TRBV28 with TRBJ2-7; 7 bases are shared with TRBD2. V shed 6 bases, J shed 0 bases, and the junction held 14 bases outside the gene matches. The CDR3 totals 17 residues. Germline-derived CDR1 and CDR2 are MDHEN and SYDVKM. For the CDR3, the DNA is TGTGCCAGCAGCTATGTAGAAACTAGCGTCAGCTCCTACGAGCAGTACTTC. Translated, it gives CASSYVETSVSSYEQYF.

The gene calls are TRBV30 and TRBJ1-2, with D tentatively TRBD1 (5 bases). The CDR3 consists of 13 residues. Germline V gene sequence: CDR1 GTSNPN, CDR2 SVGIG (reference sequence). The V and J ends lost 5 bases and 4 bases respectively, with 14 bases between them. For the CDR3, the DNA is TGTGCCTGGTCTTACGGGACGGTCTATGGCTACACCTTC. Translated: CAWSYGTVYGYTF.

The sample holds one count of this clone. J is TRBJ1-1 and V is TRBV30; no reliable D call. With 3 bases removed from V and 3 bases from J, the gap between germline ends came to 8 bases. The CDR3 extends over 12 amino acids. CDR1 is GTSNPN, CDR2 SVGIG, per germline (reference sequence). The CDR3 DNA reads as TGTGCCTGGAGAGTAGAGGACACTGAAGCTTTCTTT. This codes for CAWRVEDTEAFF.

The gene calls are TRBV5-1 and TRBJ2-3, with TRBD1 identical over 8 bases. CDR1 SGHRS and CDR2 YFSETQ come from the germline V gene. The CDR3 totals 15 residues. Trimming at V came to 2 bases and at J to 0 bases, leaving 2 bases not matched to a gene. The CDR3, as DNA: TGCGCCAGCAGCTTCAGGGGGCTCAGCACAGATACGCAGTATTTT. It encodes CASSFRGLSTDTQYF.

The V and J genes are TRBV7-6 and TRBJ2-5, with D possibly called TRBD1 or TRBD2 (5 bases each). Germline V gives CDR1 SGHVS, CDR2 FNYEAQ. The V gene lost 5 bases and the J gene lost 4 bases, with 26 bases spanning the gap. The CDR3 has 18 amino acids. CDR3 region: CASSIVTGGLGEGETQYF. CDR3 nucleotides: TGTGCCAGCAGCATCGTAACGGGCGGATTGGGGGAAGGAGAGACCCAGTACTTC. The whole variable domain, filled in from reference TRBV7-6 and TRBJ2-5, reads GAGVSQSPRYKVTKRGQDVALRCDPISGHVSLYWYRQALGQGPEFLTYFNYEAQQDKSGLPNDRFSAERPEGSISTLTIQRTEQRDSAMYRCASSIVTGGLGEGETQYFGPGTRLLVL.

V and J are TRBV30 and TRBJ2-2, with 7 positions matching TRBD2. Losses at the gene ends were 2 bases for V and 0 bases for J; bases not matched to a gene: 3. From germline, CDR1 is GTSNPN and CDR2 SVGIG (reference sequence). The CDR3 extends over 15 amino acids. CDR3 bases: TGTGCCTGGAGTCCCGGGACTACGAACACCGGGGAGCTGTTTTTT. Translated: CAWSPGTTNTGELFF.

The rearrangement joins TRBV29-1 to TRBJ1-4; TRBD1 is a possible D gene (5 bases). The germline gives CDR1 SQVTM, CDR2 ANQGSEA. The CDR3 loop spans 14 amino acids. The V end lost 6 bases, the J end lost 4 bases, and 15 bases lay between the germline ends. As DNA, the CDR3 is TGCAGCGTGACCCATGGGGGAAGTAATGAAAAACTGTTTTTT. Translating gives CSVTHGGSNEKLFF.

This chain joins TRBV7-9 and TRBJ1-1; no definite D call. The CDR3 is made up of 15 amino acids. CDR1 is SEHNR and CDR2 is FQNEAQ in the germline V gene (reference sequence). Deletions cut 2 bases from V and 0 bases from J, with 10 bases between. In DNA form, the CDR3 reads TGTGCCAGCAGCTTAATAGGGTCTTTGAACACTGAAGCTTTCTTT. Translation: CASSLIGSLNTEAFF.

The J gene is TRBJ1-5, the V gene TRBV5-6; TRBD1 is a possible D gene (6 bases). Trimming removed 3 bases from V and 1 base from J, with 17 bases in between. Germline V gene sequence: CDR1 SGHDT, CDR2 YYEEEE. This CDR3 is 17 amino acids long. The CDR3 loop is CASSWSRDIPSNQPQHF. In DNA, the CDR3 is TGTGCCAGCAGCTGGAGCCGGGACATCCCCAGCAATCAGCCCCAGCATTTT.

This clone came up once. The rearrangement uses TRBV7-2 and TRBJ1-5, with unresolved D. Germline V lookup: CDR1 SGHTA, CDR2 FQGNSA. V lost 1 base, J lost 1 base, and 11 bases lay in between. This CDR3 spans 16 amino acids. The CDR3 DNA follows: TGTGCCAGCAGCTTAGTCCGCAGATCGAGCAATCAGCCCCAGCATTTT. It codes for CASSLVRRSSNQPQHF. The full variable domain, its missing parts supplied by reference TRBV7-2 and TRBJ1-5, is GAGVSQSPSNKVTEKGKDVELRCDPISGHTALYWYRQSLGQGLEFLIYFQGNSAPDKSGLPSDRFSAERTGGSVSTLTIQRTQQEDSAVYLCASSLVRRSSNQPQHFGDGTRLSIL.

In regard to this clone: Additional DNA sequences in this sample encode the identical CDR3. The chain employs TRBV18 and TRBJ2-2; D ambiguous. V was trimmed by 2 bases and J by 3 bases, leaving 4 bases between them. The CDR3 is 13 amino acids. Germline CDR1 is KGHSH and CDR2 is LQKENI. Here the CDR3 DNA reads TGTGCCAGCTCACCAAGGGACACCGGGGAGCTGTTTTTT. It yields the protein CASSPRDTGELFF.

The rearrangement joins TRBV11-2 to TRBJ1-1; maybe TRBD1 (6 bases). Between the trimmed V and J ends, which lost 2 bases and 9 bases, there was a span of 13 bases. The CDR3 totals 13 residues. Germline CDR1 reads SGHAT; CDR2 reads FQNNGV. CDR3 nucleotide sequence: TGTGCCAGCAGCTTACTCTCTGGACAGAAAGCTTTCTTT. Its protein is CASSLLSGQKAFF.

The rearrangement joins TRBV19 to TRBJ1-5, with D hard to call. Germline V gene lookup returns CDR1 LNHDA and CDR2 SQIVND (reference sequence). The CDR3 contains 13 residues. V lost 7 bases to trimming and J lost 6 bases, with 13 bases between them. The CDR3 region has the DNA TGTGCCAGTACCCCAGGTACCGTTCAGCCCCAGCATTTT. Protein: CASTPGTVQPQHF. The full variable domain, completed using reference TRBV19 and TRBJ1-5, is DGGITQSPKYLFRKEGQNVTLSCEQNLNHDAMYWYRQDPGQGLRLIYYSQIVNDFQKGDIAEGYSVSREKKESFPLTVTSAQKNPTAFYLCASTPGTVQPQHFGDGTRLSIL.

The chain has TRBV12-2 and TRBJ2-7; the DNA was not compared with TRBD1, the D call given in the table. TRBV12-2 is listed as a pseudogene. The CDR3 length is 15 residues. The CDR3 region is CASRLGTGTSYEQYF. Here the CDR3 DNA reads TGTGCAAGTCGCTTAGGGACAGGGACCTCCTACGAGCAGTACTTC.

This clone was picked up one time. The chain employs TRBV28 and TRBJ2-7; D might be TRBD1 or TRBD2, each matching 5 bases. There are 13 residues in the CDR3. With 6 bases removed from V and 7 bases from J, the gap between germline ends came to 16 bases. Per the germline V gene, CDR1 is MDHEN and CDR2 is SYDVKM. The CDR3 sequence: CASRTGRPSEQYF. Written as DNA, the CDR3 is TGTGCCAGCAGGACGGGACGTCCTTCTGAGCAGTACTTC.

The rearrangement uses TRBV28 and TRBJ1-2; D unclear. V was clipped by 4 bases and J by 8 bases, with 11 bases between them. This CDR3 region has 12 residues. The germline V gene has CDR1 MDHEN and CDR2 SYDVKM. The CDR3 region is CASSSMESGYTF. CDR3 bases: TGTGCCAGCAGTTCCATGGAATCCGGCTACACCTTC.

This clone appeared once. The J gene is TRBJ2-2, the V gene TRBV18, with no clear D. The CDR3 contains 15 residues. V gave up 0 bases and J gave up 1 base, with 6 bases separating them. CDR1 and CDR2 from the germline V gene are KGHSH and LQKENI. The CDR3 sequence: CASSPPARNTGELFF. The CDR3, as DNA: TGTGCCAGCTCACCACCGGCCAGGAACACCGGGGAGCTGTTTTTT.

The chain couples TRBV6-5 to TRBJ1-4; D perhaps matches TRBD1 (5 bases). V was shortened by 4 bases and J by 3 bases, with 9 bases between the two germline ends. The CDR3 has 14 residues. The V gene's germline CDR1 is MNHEY and CDR2 SVGAGI. The CDR3 nucleotides are TGTGCCAGCAGTTCGGGACGGCCTAATGAAAAACTGTTTTTT. The encoded protein is CASSSGRPNEKLFF.

The chain employs TRBV19 and TRBJ2-7; TRBD1 matches 7 bases. The V gene's germline CDR1 is LNHDA and CDR2 SQIVND (reference sequence). This CDR3 has 15 amino acids. Unmatched junction bases numbered 11, after V lost 6 bases and J lost 3 bases. The CDR3 protein is CASSANRGSGYEQYF. CDR3 coding DNA: TGTGCCAGTAGCGCGAACAGGGGATCGGGCTACGAGCAGTACTTC.

The chain recombines TRBV2 with TRBJ2-3; 8 bases line up with TRBD1. Unmatched junction bases numbered 1, after V lost 4 bases and J lost 1 base. CDR3 size: 14 residues. Germline values: CDR1 SNHLY, CDR2 FYNNEI. CDR3 amino acids: CASSVGQGTDTQYF. The CDR3 coding sequence is TGTGCCAGCAGTGTGGGACAGGGCACAGATACGCAGTATTTT.

The CDR3 is CASSNWANTNYGYTF. The CDR3 DNA reads TGTGCCAGCAGTAATTGGGCCAATACTAACTATGGCTACACCTTC. The chain links TRBV6-5 to TRBJ1-2; the D is unclear. Germline V gene data show CDR1 as MNHEY and CDR2 as SVGAGI. Trimming pared 5 bases from V and 0 bases from J, leaving 13 bases between. The CDR3 contains 15 residues.

The chain combines TRBV11-3 with TRBJ2-1; no reliable D call. V was pared by 1 base and J by 6 bases, with 4 bases between. Per the germline V gene, CDR1 is SGHNT and CDR2 is YENEEA. There are 12 residues in the CDR3. CDR3 in amino acids: CASSLGTNEQFF. The CDR3 DNA is TGTGCCAGCAGCTTAGGGACCAATGAGCAGTTCTTC.